Included here is one TCR beta chain sequence, with context. Its antigen remains unidentified. The PCR ran on 60 Vbeta and 13 Jbeta primers. TCRdb keeps only in-frame clones here, not all; method: immunoSEQ multiplex PCR. The profile shows 100,000 to 150,000 clones, about 81% of them singletons. The sample comes from a study of cytomegalovirus exposure and HLA in healthy donors. Germline V gene lookup returns CDR1 MNHNS and CDR2 SASEGT. V was clipped by 1 base and J by 1 base, with 5 bases between them. This CDR3 contains 14 residues. Study-level results: In a later analysis, TCR beta V- and J-gene trimming showed a link to a missense DCLRE1C variant.

V is TRBV6-1 and J is TRBJ1-3; D not resolved. The sequence derives from a woman between 40 and 55 years old in good health and CMV-seropositive. The sample was PBMCs. CDR3 region: CASSEGTSGNTIYF. CDR3 in DNA: TGTGCCAGCAGTGAAGGGACTTCTGGAAACACCATATATTTT.